A selection of T cell receptor beta chains follows, all from one sample in a study of cytomegalovirus exposure and HLA in healthy donors. Only in-frame clones appear in the TCRdb table, and some are missing; sequencing was by immunoSEQ multiplex PCR. In the table there are about 130,000 clones, around 86% of which are singletons. The sequencing sample was made of PBMCs. The receptors stem from a woman between 18 and 30 years old in good health and CMV-seronegative. CDR3s include the opening cysteine and the closing phenylalanine or tryptophan. A D gene is named only where the DNA matches it firmly. The listing skips clone size in some rows; elsewhere it reads once, few, many or a size class.

length,V,J,D,size,CDR3,DNA
14,TRBV5-1,TRBJ1-5,NA,NA,CASSLWGGDQPQHF,TGCGCCAGCAGCTTGTGGGGGGGGGATCAGCCCCAGCATTTT
12,TRBV10-2,TRBJ1-3,NA,NA,CASAGSGNTIYF,TGCGCCAGCGCAGGGTCGGGAAACACCATATATTTT
16,TRBV5-1,TRBJ2-1,TRBD2,NA,CASSLVGGRADNEQFF,TGCGCCAGCAGCTTGGTCGGCGGGAGGGCCGACAATGAGCAGTTCTTC
15,TRBV6-5,TRBJ1-5,TRBD1,NA,CASSVDRGDGQPQHF,TGTGCCAGCAGCGTCGACAGGGGAGATGGACAGCCCCAGCATTTT
13,TRBV15,TRBJ2-5,TRBD2,NA,CATSSGLAGDRYF,TGTGCCACCAGCAGTGGACTAGCGGGAGATCGGTACTTC
14,TRBV25-1,TRBJ1-1,NA,NA,CASSEWGVHTEAFF,TGTGCCAGCAGTGAATGGGGGGTGCACACTGAAGCTTTCTTT
17,TRBV5-1,TRBJ2-1,TRBD2,NA,CASSFRLAGSSYNEQFF,TGCGCCAGCAGCTTTCGACTAGCGGGGAGCTCCTACAATGAGCAGTTCTTC
14,TRBV29-1,TRBJ2-7,TRBD1,NA,CSVDSDRGTTEQYF,TGCAGCGTTGACAGTGACAGGGGGACTACCGAGCAGTACTTC
15,TRBV4-1,TRBJ2-7,TRBD1,once,CASSQPGQGSYEQYF,TGCGCCAGCAGCCAACCGGGACAGGGGTCCTACGAGCAGTACTTC
15,TRBV9,TRBJ2-1,TRBD1,NA,CASSETGTGFDEQFF,TGTGCCAGCAGTGAGACCGGGACAGGGTTCGATGAGCAGTTCTTC
16,TRBV28,TRBJ1-2,NA,NA,CASSLSISNRELGYTF,TGTGCCAGCAGTTTAAGTATTTCAAATAGGGAGCTTGGCTACACCTTC
16,TRBV11-3,TRBJ2-1,TRBD2,NA,CASSLGTSGAYNEQFF,TGTGCCAGCAGCTTAGGGACTAGCGGCGCCTACAATGAGCAGTTCTTC